This T cell receptor (beta chain) comes out of a study of molecular identifiers for immune sequencing clone quantification (dated by TCRdb to 2017 to 2018). About the full investigation: In a replicate experiment, RNA from roughly 20,000 or 100,000 naive CD8 T cells was split into five aliquots, four of which were sequenced. This methods study used CD8 T cells to benchmark TCR RNA copy counting and molecular-identifier clustering-based TCR repertoire sequencing (MIDCIRS). Study-level results and caveats: Highly expanded clone sizes could be underestimated because identical TCR molecules may share a barcode. In CMV-specific effector cells, over 99% of molecules were held by clones above 20 RNA copies, whereas under 1% of molecules were held by such clones in naive cells. A single cell's worth of spiked-in Jurkat TCR RNA was reported detectable even among 750,000 to 1,000,000 naive CD8 T cells. Approximately 3.1 recovered TCR RNA copies per cell were obtained by modeling, versus about 9 by digital PCR, implying a capture efficiency of about 30%. Without barcode sub-clustering, chimeric consensus sequences inflated TCR diversity; chimeras reached as high as 47%.

This clonotype has at least ten counts. Its target antigen remains unknown. Base quality data are lacking; no much larger clone is found one base away. Library preparation used PCR. Instrument used: Illumina MiSeq. The Qiagen AllPrep DNA/RNA kit was used to purify total RNA. Before analysis, reads from multiple sequencing runs of the same library were pooled. The study's processing was this. Reads were retained only if their TCR constant sequence matched exactly, and those retained reads were trimmed to 150 nt and grouped according to their 12-nt molecular barcodes. Reads inside each barcode group were sub-clustered using a 15% Levenshtein threshold, and a quality-weighted consensus sequence was constructed for each RNA molecule. Non-functional sequences were removed, as were lower-count sequences one edit away from another. On the basis of fitting two negative binomial distributions, barcode sub-clusters with fewer than 20% of the maximum read count were discarded. Using fastp trimming at Q25 and MiXCR clonotype assembly, TCRdb reanalyzed the public sequencing data and kept in-frame beta chains. Rows are unified per CDR3 protein, each entry keeping the most common DNA and genes. The V and J calls here are based on TCRdb, not the publication. This sample has about 36,000 distinct CDR3 sequences in its table, and less than 20% of those were observed once. The ten largest clones add up to about 6.2% of the sample.

On a BD FACSAria II, naive CD8 T cells were FACS-sorted as CD8+CD4-CCR7+CD45RA+ and collected into RLT Plus buffer. To compare sensitivity, a portion of naive CD8 T cell RNA was divided equally between MIDCIRS and a Smart-seq2-style 5'RACE protocol. CD8 T cells were enriched using RosetteSep CD8+ T Cell Enrichment Cocktail and Ficoll-Paque, and the enriched cells then underwent ACK red cell lysis. The material sequenced was naive CD8+ T cells from blood, with Jurkat cell RNA spiked in. The label giving this sample's cell subset or site can be read as: FACS-sorted CD8+CD4-CCR7+CD45RA+ naive T cells. The clonotype originates from a human donor in good health. Some libraries in this study had Jurkat cell RNA spiked in.

The DNA sequence reads TGTGCCACCAGTGACCATGGGACAGGGGGGACCGGGGAGCTGTTTTTT. It translates to CATSDHGTGGTGELFF. The chain was built from TRBV24-1 and TRBJ2-2; 11 of the junction bases match TRBD1. CDR1 and CDR2, per the germline V gene, are KGHDR and SFDVKD. The CDR3, cysteine through phenylalanine, is 16 amino acids long. The sequence is cut down to CDR3 DNA, 48 bases in frame from base 1. The V end gives up 4 bases and the J end 5 bases, leaving 5 bases in the junction not matched to a gene.